This TCR beta chain appears in the sequencing data of a study of cytomegalovirus exposure and HLA in healthy donors. On the study more broadly: Earlier work reported 117 million unique TCR beta sequences from about 200 million T cells. Assignment to the Caucasian-associated ancestry cluster applied to more than 75% of the approximately 420 genotyped donors.

Both 60 Vbeta primers and 13 Jbeta primers went into the PCR. Sequencing used immunoSEQ multiplex PCR; TCRdb keeps in-frame clones, though not all of them. The sample carries approximately 150,000 clones, around four fifths recorded once. In germline, CDR1 is SNHLY, CDR2 FYNNEI. With V trimmed by 4 bases and J by 3 bases, 2 bases remained unmatched. This CDR3 region has 13 residues. The chain couples TRBV2 to TRBJ2-5, with TRBD2 identical over 7 bases. The clonotype originates from a girl aged 5-17 years in good health and CMV-seropositive. Sequences were obtained from PBMCs. The CDR3 spells CASSVSGEETQYF. CDR3 nucleotides: TGTGCCAGCAGTGTCAGCGGGGAAGAGACCCAGTACTTC.